The rows below give T cell receptor beta chains drawn from one sample of a study of long-term antiretroviral therapy in people with HIV. Sequenced by immunoSEQ multiplex PCR; TCRdb stores in-frame clones only, minus some. This sample has about 20,000 clones, with around nine tenths found just once. Here the sequenced sample was unsorted PBMCs, taken approximately 4.5 years before starting antiretroviral therapy. The receptors were sampled from a woman in her thirties with HIV. The CDR3 runs from the conserved cysteine through the conserved F or W. D genes are given only for firm matches. Expanded clones are given a class, and other clones once, few, many or no size at all.

size	J	V	D	DNA	CDR3
NA	TRBJ2-4	TRBV6-1	NA	TGTGCCAGCAGTGAATCCCCTGGGGGCCGGGGGTACTTC	CASSESPGGRGYF
NA	TRBJ2-7	TRBV7-7	TRBD1	TGTGCTAGCAGCCCCGGGACAGGGATCTCCTACGAGCAGTACTTC	CASSPGTGISYEQYF
NA	TRBJ2-7	TRBV6-6	TRBD1	TGTGCCAGCAGACAGGGACAGAATTCCTACGAGCAGTACTTC	CASRQGQNSYEQYF
NA	TRBJ2-7	TRBV7-8	TRBD1	TGTGCCAGCAGCTTAGGTGCGGGACAGGGGAACTCCTACGAGCAGTACTTC	CASSLGAGQGNSYEQYF
NA	TRBJ1-5	TRBV5-8	NA	TGTGCCAGCAGCTTGTGGGGGGGCGCGGTCAATCAGCCCCAGCATTTT	CASSLWGGAVNQPQHF
NA	TRBJ2-1	TRBV27	TRBD1	TGTGCCAGCAGTCCCTCCGGACAGGGTATGGATGAGCAGTTCTTC	CASSPSGQGMDEQFF
NA	TRBJ2-2	TRBV28	NA	TGTGCCAGCAGTTTAATCGACACCGGGGAGCTGTTTTTT	CASSLIDTGELFF
NA	TRBJ1-2	TRBV6-6	NA	TGTGCCAGCCTCGGGGGGCAAAGGGAAGGCTACACCTTC	CASLGGQREGYTF
NA	TRBJ1-4	TRBV7-8	TRBD1	TGTGCCAGCAGCTTCGGGACAGGACTCGGAGAAAAACTGTTTTTT	CASSFGTGLGEKLFF
NA	TRBJ1-5	TRBV6-5	NA	TGTGCCAGCAGTTACAGTAGGCTCAGCAATCAGCCCCAGCATTTT	CASSYSRLSNQPQHF
NA	TRBJ1-1	TRBV6-1	NA	TGTGCCAGCAGTGAAGCAGGGCAGGGGCCTGAAGCTTTCTTT	CASSEAGQGPEAFF
NA	TRBJ2-2	TRBV7-9	TRBD1	TGTGCCAGCAGCCTATGGGACAGACTGACCGGGGAGCTGTTTTTT	CASSLWDRLTGELFF
NA	TRBJ1-2	TRBV14	NA	TGTGCCAGCAGCCAAGGAAGTAATTGGGAGTACGGCTACACCTTC	CASSQGSNWEYGYTF
NA	TRBJ2-1	TRBV4-1	TRBD2	TGCGCCAGCAGCCAAAGCGGGGGCTCCTACAATGAGCAGTTCTTC	CASSQSGGSYNEQFF
NA	TRBJ2-3	TRBV18	NA	TGTGCCAGCTCCTGGGACGAAACAGATACGCAGTATTTT	CASSWDETDTQYF
NA	TRBJ2-2	TRBV7-9	TRBD2	TGTGCCAGCAGCACGCGGGGGGGGTCGAACACCGGGGAGCTGTTTTTT	CASSTRGGSNTGELFF
NA	TRBJ1-5	TRBV19	NA	TGTGCCAGTAGTATACCCAATCAGCCCCAGCATTTT	CASSIPNQPQHF
NA	TRBJ1-6	TRBV7-2	NA	TGTGCCAGCAGCTTATGGGGTAATTCACCCCTCCACTTT	CASSLWGNSPLHF
NA	TRBJ2-3	TRBV29-1	NA	TGCAGCGTTGACAGGAACACAGATACGCAGTATTTT	CSVDRNTDTQYF
NA	TRBJ2-7	TRBV12-5	TRBD1	TGTGCTAGTGGTTCGACAGGGGGCTACGAGCAGTACTTC	CASGSTGGYEQYF
NA	TRBJ1-3	TRBV7-2	NA	TGTGCCAGCAGCTTAGGGCAGCTCTCTGGAAACACCATATATTTT	CASSLGQLSGNTIYF
once	TRBJ2-7	TRBV2	TRBD2	TGTGCCAGCAGGTTAGGCGGGGGGGGGACCTCCTACGAGCAGTACTTC	CASRLGGGGTSYEQYF
few	TRBJ1-2	TRBV5-6	NA	TGTGCCAGCAGCTTGGTAGGGGTACACTATGGCTACACCTTC	CASSLVGVHYGYTF
NA	TRBJ1-3	TRBV5-6	NA	TGTGCCAGCAGCTTCGGACAGAGCTCTGGAAACACCATATATTTT	CASSFGQSSGNTIYF
NA	TRBJ2-1	TRBV19	NA	TGTGCCAGTATGGAGGGACAGAACTATAGGGATGAGCAGTTCTTC	CASMEGQNYRDEQFF
NA	TRBJ1-5	TRBV7-8	NA	TGTGCCAGCAGCTTAGGACAGGCGAATCAGCCCCAGCATTTT	CASSLGQANQPQHF
NA	TRBJ1-1	TRBV19	NA	TGTGCCAGTAGTGGCCGGGGGAGCCTGAACACTGAAGCTTTCTTT	CASSGRGSLNTEAFF